A single sample is the source of the 19 T cell receptor beta chains below, sequenced in a study of blood T cell repertoires in COVID-19. Sequencing used immunoSEQ multiplex PCR; TCRdb keeps in-frame clones, though not all of them. Of about 87,000 clones listed, about 90% are singletons. The sequenced sample was peripheral blood. The source is a young man with COVID-19, enrolled during active disease.

In its sample, this clone was seen once. This chain joins TRBV5-6 and TRBJ2-7, with 9 bases lining up with TRBD2. Germline values: CDR1 SGHDT, CDR2 YYEEEE. CDR3 length equals 15 residues. V gave up 6 bases and J gave up 4 bases; unmatched junction bases: 11. The CDR3 spells CASTHSGSSRYEQYF. The CDR3 DNA is TGTGCCAGCACCCATAGCGGGAGTAGCAGGTACGAGCAGTACTTC.

This chain joins TRBV27 and TRBJ1-4, with TRBD1 matching over 8 bases. The CDR3 runs to 15 residues. Germline V gene data show CDR1 as MNHEY and CDR2 as SMNVEV (reference sequence). Germline trimming cut 2 bases from V and 8 bases from J; bases unmatched to any gene: 7. In nucleotides, the CDR3 is TGTGCCAGCAGTTTACAGACAGGGGCGATGGAAAAACTGTTTTTT. This gives the protein CASSLQTGAMEKLFF.

CDR3 sequence: CASSLGREYEQYF. The CDR3 nucleotides are TGTGCCAGCAGCTTGGGCAGGGAATACGAGCAGTACTTC. The chain recombines TRBV7-3 with TRBJ2-7; weak D call: TRBD1 (5 bases). V was cut by 3 bases and J by 4 bases, with 10 bases left in between. CDR1 and CDR2 from the germline V gene are SGHTA and FQGTGA. The CDR3 totals 13 residues. Full variable domain (rest looked up from reference TRBV7-3 and TRBJ2-7): GAGVSQTPSNKVTEKGKYVELRCDPISGHTALYWYRQSLGQGPEFLIYFQGTGAADDSGLPNDRFFAVRPEGSVSTLKIQRTERGDSAVYLCASSLGREYEQYFGPGTRLTVT.

This clone was counted once. Here the CDR3 DNA reads TGTGCCTGGAGTGTACAGGGGGTCACTGAAGCTTTCTTT. Its translation is CAWSVQGVTEAFF. This chain links TRBV30 with TRBJ1-1; TRBD1 matches 8 bases. The junction had 1 base not matched to a gene; V was cut back by 0 bases and J by 4 bases. The CDR3 length is 13 residues. Germline lookup yields CDR1 GTSNPN and CDR2 SVGIG (reference sequence).

The chain joins TRBV28 to TRBJ1-3; unclear D gene. This CDR3 contains 17 residues. V lost 1 base, J lost 3 bases, and 16 bases lay in between. The germline V gene encodes CDR1 MDHEN and CDR2 SYDVKM. The CDR3 bases are TGTGCCAGCAGTTTATTGCTCGGGTCCCAAGGTGGAAACACCATATATTTT. Amino acids: CASSLLLGSQGGNTIYF.

CDR3 sequence (DNA): TGTGCCAGTAGCGGACGAGGGGGAAGGACTGAAGCTTTCTTT. It translates to CASSGRGGRTEAFF. V gene TRBV19 combines with J gene TRBJ1-1; D is possibly TRBD1 (6 bases). The CDR3 sequence is 14 residues long. V was clipped by 6 bases and J by 5 bases, with 16 bases between them. Germline V gene sequence: CDR1 LNHDA, CDR2 SQIVND (reference sequence).

This chain connects TRBV19 to TRBJ2-1, with 10 nucleotides matching TRBD2. V shed 4 bases and J 4 bases; nucleotides not matched to a gene: 1. The CDR3 loop spans 14 amino acids. Germline CDR1 is LNHDA and CDR2 is SQIVND (reference sequence). The CDR3 DNA is TGTGCCAGTAGTACTAGCGGGGGATACAATGAGCAGTTCTTC. Protein product: CASSTSGGYNEQFF.

This rearrangement joins TRBV18 to TRBJ1-5; a weak D match, TRBD1 (6 bases). The germline V gene has CDR1 KGHSH and CDR2 LQKENI. CDR3 size: 14 residues. The ends were cut back, 3 bases at V and 1 base at J, with 7 bases in the middle. The CDR3 loop is CASSPGTSNQPQHF. The CDR3 DNA reads as TGTGCCAGCTCACCCGGGACAAGCAATCAGCCCCAGCATTTT.

J is TRBJ1-2 and V is TRBV25-1; D is perhaps TRBD1 (5 bases). Trimming pared 2 bases from V and 4 bases from J, leaving 8 bases between. The CDR3 runs 13 residues. Germline V gene data show CDR1 as MGHDK and CDR2 as SYGVNS. As DNA, the CDR3 is TGTGCCAGCAGTGAAAGGACAAGCTATGGCTACACCTTC. This encodes CASSERTSYGYTF.

The chain uses TRBV28 and TRBJ1-2; 8 nucleotides align to TRBD1. The CDR3 runs 14 residues. Germline loops: CDR1 MDHEN, CDR2 SYDVKM. J gave up 7 bases and V 10 bases, and 14 bases lay outside the gene matches. The CDR3 here is CATRMTGVRGGYTF. The CDR3 nucleotides are TGTGCCACCCGTATGACAGGGGTAAGGGGTGGCTACACCTTC.

The table lists this clone with a count of one. The V and J genes are TRBV3-1 (or the pseudogene TRBV3-2) and TRBJ1-5, with D perhaps matching TRBD1 (5 bases). V lost 4 bases and J 5 bases, leaving 12 bases between the germline ends. This CDR3 is 14 amino acids long. Germline lookup yields CDR1 LGHDT and CDR2 YNNKEL (reference sequence). The CDR3 DNA reads as TGTGCCAGCAGCCCTGGCAGGGTCCATCAGCCCCAGCATTTT. Protein: CASSPGRVHQPQHF.

CDR3 DNA: TGTGCCAGCCAGTCGAGCGGGCTCACAGATACGCAGTATTTT. The encoded protein is CASQSSGLTDTQYF. This sequence joins TRBV28 and TRBJ2-3; possible D gene TRBD2, 6 bases. This CDR3 has 14 amino acids. The V end was cut by 8 bases, the J end by 2 bases, with 14 bases between. The V gene's germline CDR1 is MDHEN and CDR2 SYDVKM.

V is TRBV30 and J is TRBJ1-2, with 10 bases aligning to TRBD1. With 4 bases clipped from V and 7 bases from J, the junction kept 3 bases outside the gene matches. Germline assignment: CDR1 GTSNPN and CDR2 SVGIG (reference sequence). The CDR3 is 12 residues long. DNA of the CDR3: TGTGCCTGGACCGGGACAGGGGCTGGCTACACCTTC. Protein product: CAWTGTGAGYTF.

The chain is built from TRBV19 and TRBJ2-7; D is perhaps TRBD2 (5 bases). Trimming left V 4 bases short and J 3 bases short, with 16 bases between. CDR3 length equals 15 residues. Germline V CDR1 and CDR2: LNHDA, SQIVND (reference sequence). This CDR3 is CASSKDWTEDYEQYF. CDR3 in DNA: TGTGCCAGTAGTAAAGACTGGACTGAGGACTACGAGCAGTACTTC. The full variable domain, in which reference TRBV19 and TRBJ2-7 provide the parts outside the CDR3, is DGGITQSPKYLFRKEGQNVTLSCEQNLNHDAMYWYRQDPGQGLRLIYYSQIVNDFQKGDIAEGYSVSREKKESFPLTVTSAQKNPTAFYLCASSKDWTEDYEQYFGPGTRLTVT.

The chain joins TRBV21-1 to TRBJ2-7; the table's D call of TRBD1 was not tested on the DNA. TRBV21-1 is annotated as a pseudogene. This CDR3 comprises 17 residues. The CDR3 sequence: CASSKTPTGLGSYEQYF. CDR3 nucleotides: TGTGCCAGCAGCAAAACCCCGACAGGGCTGGGGTCCTACGAGCAGTACTTC.

The CDR3 DNA reads as TGCGCCAGCAGTCAATCGAGTTCCTCGAGGGACACCCCTTGGGCTTTCTTT. Translating it yields CASSQSSSSRDTPWAFF. The rearrangement links TRBV23-1 to TRBJ1-1, with D perhaps TRBD1 (6 bases). TRBV23-1 is noted as an ORF with a role that remains uncertain. The CDR3 contains 17 residues. Trimming stripped 0 bases from V and 11 bases from J, with 25 bases between.

The chain uses TRBV7-2 and TRBJ2-3; the D gene is possibly TRBD2 (5 bases). Germline loops: CDR1 SGHTA, CDR2 FQGNSA. The V gene lost 1 base and the J gene lost 2 bases, with 10 bases spanning the gap. The CDR3 runs to 15 residues. The DNA for the CDR3 is TGTGCCAGCAGCTTAGGGACTCGTATCACAGATACGCAGTATTTT. The encoded protein is CASSLGTRITDTQYF.

The V and J genes are TRBV9 and TRBJ1-1; 11 bases fit TRBD1. Germline CDR1 reads SGDLS; CDR2 reads YYNGEE. The V and J ends lost 0 bases and 8 bases, in that order; junction bases with no gene match: 9. The CDR3 extends over 16 amino acids. The CDR3 region has the DNA TGTGCCAGCAGCGTAGCTGGACAGGGGGCCGATGGAGAAGCTTTCTTT. Amino acid sequence: CASSVAGQGADGEAFF.

Here the CDR3 DNA reads TGTGCCATCAGTGACCGCGCTGGAAACACCATATATTTT. It translates to CAISDRAGNTIYF. The chain couples TRBV10-3 to TRBJ1-3; no clear D. Germline CDR1 reads ENHRY; CDR2 reads SYGVKD. The CDR3 has 13 amino acids. Trimming shortened V by 3 bases and J by 2 bases, and 5 bases separated the two germline ends.